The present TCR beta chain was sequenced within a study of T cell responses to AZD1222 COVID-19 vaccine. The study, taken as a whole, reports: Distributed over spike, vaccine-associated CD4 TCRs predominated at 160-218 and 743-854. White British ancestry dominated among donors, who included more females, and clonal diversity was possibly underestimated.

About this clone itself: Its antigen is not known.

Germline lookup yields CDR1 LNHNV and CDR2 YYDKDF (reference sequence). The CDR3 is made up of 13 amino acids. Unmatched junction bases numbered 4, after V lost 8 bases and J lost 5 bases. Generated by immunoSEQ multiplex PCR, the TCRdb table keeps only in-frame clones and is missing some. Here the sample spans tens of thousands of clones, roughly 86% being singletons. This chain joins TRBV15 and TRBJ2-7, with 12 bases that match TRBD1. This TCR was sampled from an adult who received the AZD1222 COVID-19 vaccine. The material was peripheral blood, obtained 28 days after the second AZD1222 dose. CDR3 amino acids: CATRGTGGNEQYF. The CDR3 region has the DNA TGTGCCACCCGCGGGACAGGGGGCAACGAGCAGTACTTC.